This TCR beta chain originates from a study of blood T cell repertoires in COVID-19. About the study: The United States, Italy and Spain provided the acute and convalescent COVID-19 samples. PBMCs, B-cell-depleted T cells, or T cells provided the cDNA or gDNA that made up the material.

Methods used by the authors: Reference gene primer amplification gave estimated nucleated cell counts. Generated by immunoSEQ multiplex PCR, the TCRdb table keeps only in-frame clones and is missing some. V and J calls and clone size are as listed in that table; D and trimming were resolved from the DNA. The sample shows 100,000 to 150,000 clones, about 91% of them seen only once. The sequence was collected from a man between 45 and 60 years old with acute or convalescent COVID-19. Material: peripheral blood.

CDR3 nucleotide sequence: TGTGCCAGCAGCACCCTCCAAGTTAGCGGGAGGCTCGAGCAGTACTTC. The encoded protein is CASSTLQVSGRLEQYF. The rearrangement links TRBV7-9 to TRBJ2-7; 10 bases match TRBD2. V was pared by 5 bases and J by 6 bases, with 13 bases of the junction left unmatched. The germline CDR1 and CDR2 sequences are SEHNR and FQNEAQ (reference sequence). The CDR3 has 16 residues.